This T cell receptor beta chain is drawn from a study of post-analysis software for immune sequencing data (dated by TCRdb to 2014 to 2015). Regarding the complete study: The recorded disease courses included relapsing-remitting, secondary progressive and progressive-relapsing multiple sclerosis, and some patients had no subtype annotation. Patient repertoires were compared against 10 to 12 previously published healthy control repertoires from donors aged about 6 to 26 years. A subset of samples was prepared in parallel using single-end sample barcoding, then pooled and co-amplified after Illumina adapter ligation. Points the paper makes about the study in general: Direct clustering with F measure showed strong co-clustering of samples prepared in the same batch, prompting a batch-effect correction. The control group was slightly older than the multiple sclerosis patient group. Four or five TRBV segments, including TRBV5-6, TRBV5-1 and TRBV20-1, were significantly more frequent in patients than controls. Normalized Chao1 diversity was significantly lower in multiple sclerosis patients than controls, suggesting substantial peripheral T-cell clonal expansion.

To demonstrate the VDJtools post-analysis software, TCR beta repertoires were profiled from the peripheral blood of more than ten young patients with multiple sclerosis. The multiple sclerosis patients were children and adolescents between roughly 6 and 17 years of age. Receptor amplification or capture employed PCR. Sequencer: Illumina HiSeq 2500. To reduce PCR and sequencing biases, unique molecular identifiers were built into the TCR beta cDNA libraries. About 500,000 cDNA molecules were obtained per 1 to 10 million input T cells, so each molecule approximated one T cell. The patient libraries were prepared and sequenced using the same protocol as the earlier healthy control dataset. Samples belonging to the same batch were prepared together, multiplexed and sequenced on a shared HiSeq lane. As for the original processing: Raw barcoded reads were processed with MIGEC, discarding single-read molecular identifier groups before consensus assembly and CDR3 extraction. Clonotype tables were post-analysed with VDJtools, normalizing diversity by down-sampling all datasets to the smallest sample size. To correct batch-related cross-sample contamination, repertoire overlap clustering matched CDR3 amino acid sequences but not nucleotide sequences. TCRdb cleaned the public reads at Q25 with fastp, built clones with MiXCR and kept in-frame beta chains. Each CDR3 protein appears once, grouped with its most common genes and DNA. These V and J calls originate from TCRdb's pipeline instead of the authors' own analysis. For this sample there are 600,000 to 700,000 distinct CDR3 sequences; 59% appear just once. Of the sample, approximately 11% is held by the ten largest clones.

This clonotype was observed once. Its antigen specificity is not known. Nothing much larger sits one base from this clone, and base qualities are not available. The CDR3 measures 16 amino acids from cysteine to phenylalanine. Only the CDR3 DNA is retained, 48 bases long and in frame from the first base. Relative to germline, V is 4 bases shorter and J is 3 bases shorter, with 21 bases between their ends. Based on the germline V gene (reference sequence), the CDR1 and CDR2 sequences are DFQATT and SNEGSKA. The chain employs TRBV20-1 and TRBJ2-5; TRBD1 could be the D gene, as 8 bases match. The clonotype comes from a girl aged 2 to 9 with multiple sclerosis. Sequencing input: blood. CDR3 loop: CSATHGQGGGEETQYF. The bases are TGCAGTGCTACCCACGGACAGGGTGGGGGGGAAGAGACCCAGTACTTC.